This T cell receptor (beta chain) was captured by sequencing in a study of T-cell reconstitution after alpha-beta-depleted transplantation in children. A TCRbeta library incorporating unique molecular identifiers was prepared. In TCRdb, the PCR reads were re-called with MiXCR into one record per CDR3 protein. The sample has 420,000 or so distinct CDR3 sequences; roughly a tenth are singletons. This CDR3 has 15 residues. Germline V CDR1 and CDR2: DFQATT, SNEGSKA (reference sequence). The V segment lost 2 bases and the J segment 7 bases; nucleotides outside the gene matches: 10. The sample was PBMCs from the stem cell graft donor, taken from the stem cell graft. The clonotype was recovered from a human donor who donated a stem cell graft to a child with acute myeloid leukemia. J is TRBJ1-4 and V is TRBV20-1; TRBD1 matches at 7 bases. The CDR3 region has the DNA TGCAGTGCTAGAAAGTCCGGACAGGCGGGTGAAAAACTGTTTTTT. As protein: CSARKSGQAGEKLFF.